The clone carrying this T cell receptor (beta chain) was detected once. Adults between about 18 and 89 years of age took part from under 30 US areas. The CDR3 extends over 15 amino acids. Deletions cut 6 bases from V and 3 bases from J, with 18 bases between. Germline V gene sequence: CDR1 MNHEY, CDR2 SVGAGI. These data are taken from a study of blood T cell repertoires in COVID-19. Study-wide context: Sources were T cells, B-cell-depleted T cells, or PBMCs; the material itself was cDNA or gDNA.

Clones were read by immunoSEQ multiplex PCR, and TCRdb kept only the in-frame ones, dropping some. The top ten hold about 3% of the sample, which has about 270,000 clones, 88% seen once. The rearrangement uses TRBV6-5 and TRBJ2-7, with D perhaps matching TRBD1 (5 bases). The sequenced sample was PBMCs or T cells enriched from blood (not recorded which). The receptor's source is a woman aged 45-65 years who had recovered from COVID-19. CDR3 protein: CASRPVQGLYYEQYF. CDR3 coding DNA: TGTGCCAGCAGGCCAGTTCAGGGTCTGTACTACGAGCAGTACTTC.